Sequencing of this TCR beta chain was carried out in a study of blood T cells in healthy people across ages. Through a sample-barcoded 5' primer and a J-beta primer mix, a second PCR was run for roughly 7 to 12 cycles. The yield of each sample was at least 3 million CDR3-containing paired-end reads. Each CDR3 protein is one row after TCRdb ran MiXCR on the 5' RACE reads. The sample gives 780,000 or so distinct CDR3 sequences, more than 55% of which show up once; more than 25% is in the top ten. Russia was home to the donors, healthy Caucasian individuals aged roughly 6 to 100. The CDR3 contains 17 residues. V lost 6 bases to trimming and J lost 5 bases; unmatched junction nucleotides: 17.

This clonotype was obtained from a man in his forties or fifties in good health. This sequence joins TRBV12-3 or TRBV12-4 and TRBJ2-5; TRBD2 matches at 8 bases. Sequenced: blood. The CDR3: CASSMTGTRGREETQYF. The CDR3, as DNA: TGTGCCAGCAGCATGACCGGGACTAGAGGGAGAGAGGAGACCCAGTACTTC.